This T cell receptor beta chain came from a study of early T cells in non-severe SARS-CoV-2 infection. Study observations and caveats: VDJdb-based annotation leaned toward anti-spike CD8 responses and missed private and CD4 specificities.

This clonotype was counted only a few times. Its antigen is not identified. TCRdb itself ran the 5' RACE reads through MiXCR, one entry per CDR3 protein. The profile shows around 60,000 distinct CDR3 sequences, less than 20% of them singletons. The TCR sequence derives from an adult who was a healthcare worker with PCR-confirmed SARS-CoV-2 infection or an uninfected control (not recorded which). The sample consisted of whole blood, taken at baseline.

The CDR3 DNA reads TGTGCCAGCAGTGAATTTGCTAGCGGGACCTACGAGCAGTACTTC. It specifies CASSEFASGTYEQYF. The V and J genes are TRBV6-1 and TRBJ2-7; 9 nucleotides agree with TRBD2. CDR3 length: 15 residues. Germline V CDR1 and CDR2: MNHNS, SASEGT. Unmatched junction bases numbered 4, after V lost 2 bases and J lost 2 bases.